These T cell receptor beta chains were read from a single sample in a study of technical replicates of blood from a few donors. Assay used: immunoSEQ multiplex PCR; TCRdb lists only in-frame clones, some missing. Among approximately 73,000 clones listed, 95% to 98% were seen once. The specimen was T cells isolated from PBMCs. These receptors came from a human donor in good health. CDR3s include the opening cysteine and the closing phenylalanine or tryptophan. The D gene is left open where the match is weak. Where a row states a size, it is once, few, many or the class of an expanded clone; other rows omit it.

V gene: TRBV5-1; clone size: .; D gene: .; J gene: TRBJ2-4; CDR3 DNA: TGCGCCAGCAGCTTACGGCTAGAGTTTGACAAAAACATTCAGTACTTC; CDR3 protein: CASSLRLEFDKNIQYF
V gene: TRBV30; clone size: .; D gene: .; J gene: TRBJ1-2; CDR3 DNA: TGTGCCTGGAGTGCAGGGGTAGGCTACACCTTC; CDR3 protein: CAWSAGVGYTF
V gene: TRBV2; clone size: .; D gene: TRBD1; J gene: TRBJ1-2; CDR3 DNA: TGTGCCAGCAGTACAGGGGTTAACTATGGCTACACCTTC; CDR3 protein: CASSTGVNYGYTF
V gene: TRBV28; clone size: .; D gene: TRBD1; J gene: TRBJ1-3; CDR3 DNA: TGTGCCAGCAGTCCCATCGACAGGGATGGAAACACCATATATTTT; CDR3 protein: CASSPIDRDGNTIYF
V gene: TRBV30; clone size: .; D gene: TRBD2; J gene: TRBJ2-5; CDR3 DNA: TGTGCCTGGAGCCCAATAGCGGGAGGAGGAGAGACCCAGTACTTC; CDR3 protein: CAWSPIAGGGETQYF
V gene: TRBV27; clone size: .; D gene: TRBD1; J gene: TRBJ1-1; CDR3 DNA: TGTGCCAGCAGCCTTAGACAGGGGATAGCTTTCTTT; CDR3 protein: CASSLRQGIAFF
V gene: TRBV27; clone size: .; D gene: .; J gene: TRBJ2-1; CDR3 DNA: TGTGCCAGCAGTTTAAGTGTCGTGGGAGGTGAGCAGTTCTTC; CDR3 protein: CASSLSVVGGEQFF
V gene: TRBV6-5; clone size: .; D gene: .; J gene: TRBJ1-1; CDR3 DNA: TGTGCCAGCAGCCTTGGCAGGGGCACTGAAGCTTTCTTT; CDR3 protein: CASSLGRGTEAFF
V gene: TRBV27; clone size: .; D gene: .; J gene: TRBJ2-1; CDR3 DNA: TGTGCCAGCAGTCGAGACCTAGCAATCCGTGAGCAGTTCTTC; CDR3 protein: CASSRDLAIREQFF
V gene: TRBV2; clone size: .; D gene: .; J gene: TRBJ1-2; CDR3 DNA: TGTGCCAGCAGCAACAGGATACTCTATGGCTACACCTTC; CDR3 protein: CASSNRILYGYTF
V gene: TRBV7-3; clone size: .; D gene: TRBD2; J gene: TRBJ2-2; CDR3 DNA: TGTGCCAGCAGCTTAAGGGGAGGGAACGGACCCCTCACCGGGGAGCTGTTTTTT; CDR3 protein: CASSLRGGNGPLTGELFF
V gene: TRBV4-3; clone size: .; D gene: .; J gene: TRBJ2-5; CDR3 DNA: TGCGCCAGCAGCCAAGAACTGAATTACCAAGAGACCCAGTACTTC; CDR3 protein: CASSQELNYQETQYF
V gene: TRBV10-3; clone size: .; D gene: .; J gene: TRBJ1-1; CDR3 DNA: TGTGCCATCAATGACGGGAACACTGAAGCTTTCTTT; CDR3 protein: CAINDGNTEAFF
V gene: TRBV27; clone size: .; D gene: TRBD1; J gene: TRBJ1-2; CDR3 DNA: TGTGCCAGCAGTTTATCTTTAGGGGGCAGCACCTTC; CDR3 protein: CASSLSLGGSTF
V gene: TRBV7-9; clone size: .; D gene: .; J gene: TRBJ1-2; CDR3 DNA: TGTGCCAGCAGCCAGACCCTTCCCCCCCAGGGAGGTAACTATGGCTACACCTTC; CDR3 protein: CASSQTLPPQGGNYGYTF
V gene: TRBV6-1; clone size: .; D gene: .; J gene: TRBJ1-5; CDR3 DNA: TGTGCCAGCAGTGTACAGGGTAACAATCAGCCCCAGCATTTT; CDR3 protein: CASSVQGNNQPQHF
V gene: TRBV5-4; clone size: .; D gene: .; J gene: TRBJ2-3; CDR3 DNA: TGTGCCAGCGGAGGGGAGCCAGATACGCAGTATTTT; CDR3 protein: CASGGEPDTQYF
V gene: TRBV28; clone size: .; D gene: .; J gene: TRBJ2-7; CDR3 DNA: TGTGCCAGCAAGTTTCCCCCCGGTGAGGGCTCCTACGAGCAGTACTTC; CDR3 protein: CASKFPPGEGSYEQYF
V gene: TRBV2; clone size: once; D gene: TRBD1; J gene: TRBJ2-4; CDR3 DNA: TGTGCCAGCACCCGTCTGATTTTGACGAGGACTGGGACAGTAGGCAAAAACATTCAGTACTTC; CDR3 protein: CASTRLILTRTGTVGKNIQYF
V gene: TRBV11-3; clone size: .; D gene: TRBD2; J gene: TRBJ2-2; CDR3 DNA: TGTGCCAGCAGCCCTAGGACTAGCGGAAACACCGGGGAGCTGTTTTTT; CDR3 protein: CASSPRTSGNTGELFF
V gene: TRBV2; clone size: .; D gene: .; J gene: TRBJ1-3; CDR3 DNA: TGTGCCAGCAGTGAAGATACCGGGACATTGGTTTACAGGAACACCATATATTTT; CDR3 protein: CASSEDTGTLVYRNTIYF
V gene: TRBV11-3; clone size: .; D gene: .; J gene: TRBJ2-7; CDR3 DNA: TGTGCCAGCAGCTTAGAAGGACACCTCTACGAGCAGTACTTC; CDR3 protein: CASSLEGHLYEQYF
V gene: TRBV18; clone size: .; D gene: .; J gene: TRBJ1-1; CDR3 DNA: TGTGCCAGCTCACTCCAGGTTGACACTGAAGCTTTCTTT; CDR3 protein: CASSLQVDTEAFF
V gene: TRBV7-9; clone size: .; D gene: TRBD1; J gene: TRBJ1-2; CDR3 DNA: TGTGCCAGCAGCCCCGACAGGGGCTATGGCTACACCTTC; CDR3 protein: CASSPDRGYGYTF
V gene: TRBV2; clone size: .; D gene: .; J gene: TRBJ1-2; CDR3 DNA: TGTGCCAGCAGTGAAGAAGCTTATGGCTACACCTTC; CDR3 protein: CASSEEAYGYTF
V gene: TRBV28; clone size: .; D gene: TRBD1; J gene: TRBJ2-1; CDR3 DNA: TGTGCCAGCAGTTCAAGGACAGGATGGAATGAGCAGTTCTTC; CDR3 protein: CASSSRTGWNEQFF
V gene: TRBV18; clone size: once; D gene: TRBD1; J gene: TRBJ2-3; CDR3 DNA: TGTGCCAGCTCACCACCGATTTCACAGGGGGCTCCAGATACGCAGTATTTT; CDR3 protein: CASSPPISQGAPDTQYF
V gene: TRBV5-1; clone size: .; D gene: .; J gene: TRBJ1-5; CDR3 DNA: TGCGCCAGCAGCTTGGCGGGAGTGGAGCCCCAGCATTTT; CDR3 protein: CASSLAGVEPQHF
V gene: TRBV7-6; clone size: .; D gene: TRBD2; J gene: TRBJ2-7; CDR3 DNA: TGTGCCAGCAGCTTAGTGCCCCCGACTAGCGGCTCCTACGAGCAGTACTTC; CDR3 protein: CASSLVPPTSGSYEQYF
V gene: TRBV7-3; clone size: .; D gene: .; J gene: TRBJ1-1; CDR3 DNA: TGTGCCAGCAGCCAAGGGGAATTCACTGAAGCTTTCTTT; CDR3 protein: CASSQGEFTEAFF
V gene: TRBV15; clone size: .; D gene: .; J gene: TRBJ1-1; CDR3 DNA: TGTGCCACCAGCAGAGATCTTAACTCTATGAACACTGAAGCTTTCTTT; CDR3 protein: CATSRDLNSMNTEAFF
V gene: TRBV11-1; clone size: .; D gene: .; J gene: TRBJ2-1; CDR3 DNA: TGTGCCAGCAGCCCTTCAAACGGGAGACGGGAGCAGTTCTTC; CDR3 protein: CASSPSNGRREQFF
V gene: TRBV4-1; clone size: .; D gene: .; J gene: TRBJ2-1; CDR3 DNA: TGCGCCAGCAGCCAAGTCTCCTTGGAGGGTGTGGGCAATGAGCAGTTCTTC; CDR3 protein: CASSQVSLEGVGNEQFF
V gene: TRBV5-1; clone size: .; D gene: TRBD1; J gene: TRBJ2-1; CDR3 DNA: TGCGCCAGCAGCTCGACAGGGGACCATGAGCAGTTCTTC; CDR3 protein: CASSSTGDHEQFF
V gene: TRBV9; clone size: once; D gene: .; J gene: TRBJ2-7; CDR3 DNA: TGTGCCAGCAGCGGCGGGGCCTCCTACGAGCAGTACTTC; CDR3 protein: CASSGGASYEQYF
V gene: TRBV28; clone size: .; D gene: .; J gene: TRBJ1-1; CDR3 DNA: TGTGCCAGCAGTCCCAGGGACACTGAAGCTTTCTTT; CDR3 protein: CASSPRDTEAFF
V gene: TRBV4-3; clone size: once; D gene: TRBD1; J gene: TRBJ2-7; CDR3 DNA: TGCGCCAGCAGCCACAAACTCGGACAGGGCTACGAGCAGTACTTC; CDR3 protein: CASSHKLGQGYEQYF
V gene: TRBV10-3; clone size: .; D gene: .; J gene: TRBJ1-5; CDR3 DNA: TGTGCCATCAGTGAGTCGCGAACCACCAATCAGCCCCAGCATTTT; CDR3 protein: CAISESRTTNQPQHF
V gene: TRBV9; clone size: .; D gene: TRBD2; J gene: TRBJ2-5; CDR3 DNA: TGTGCCAGCAGCGTAGGAGGGGGACTAGCGGGAGCGGAGACCCAGTACTTC; CDR3 protein: CASSVGGGLAGAETQYF
V gene: TRBV6-6; clone size: .; D gene: TRBD1; J gene: TRBJ1-2; CDR3 DNA: TGTGCCAGCAGTTACTCCCCGGACAGGGGTTCAAGCTACACCTTC; CDR3 protein: CASSYSPDRGSSYTF
V gene: TRBV14; clone size: once; D gene: TRBD2; J gene: TRBJ2-1; CDR3 DNA: TGTGCCAGCAGCCATCGGACTAGCGTCTACAATGAGCAGTTCTTC; CDR3 protein: CASSHRTSVYNEQFF
V gene: TRBV4-3; clone size: .; D gene: TRBD1; J gene: TRBJ2-2; CDR3 DNA: TGCGCCAGCAGCCAAACGGACAGGGACACCGGGGAGCTGTTTTTT; CDR3 protein: CASSQTDRDTGELFF
V gene: TRBV27; clone size: once; D gene: .; J gene: TRBJ2-1; CDR3 DNA: TGTGCCAGCAGTTTAGGGGCTTACAATGAGCAGTTCTTC; CDR3 protein: CASSLGAYNEQFF
V gene: TRBV11-2; clone size: few; D gene: TRBD2; J gene: TRBJ2-3; CDR3 DNA: TGTGCCAGCAGCCACGGGACCGCGGGAGTTACGCAGTATTTT; CDR3 protein: CASSHGTAGVTQYF
V gene: TRBV7-6; clone size: .; D gene: TRBD1; J gene: TRBJ1-1; CDR3 DNA: TGTGCCAGCAGCTTAGCCGGGACAGGGGGCCCTGAAGCTTTCTTT; CDR3 protein: CASSLAGTGGPEAFF
V gene: TRBV7-9; clone size: .; D gene: TRBD1; J gene: TRBJ1-2; CDR3 DNA: TGTGCCAGCAGCCAGGGGGCCAACTATGGCTACACCTTC; CDR3 protein: CASSQGANYGYTF
V gene: TRBV19; clone size: .; D gene: .; J gene: TRBJ2-7; CDR3 DNA: TGTGCCAGTAGTATGGGTTACGGGACCTACGAGCAGTACTTC; CDR3 protein: CASSMGYGTYEQYF
V gene: TRBV27; clone size: once; D gene: .; J gene: TRBJ2-1; CDR3 DNA: TGTGCCAGCAGTTTATCGGTACTCTTGATCCATGAGCAGTTCTTC; CDR3 protein: CASSLSVLLIHEQFF
V gene: TRBV5-6; clone size: .; D gene: TRBD1; J gene: TRBJ1-2; CDR3 DNA: TGTGCCAGCAGGGACAGGGGGCGCGAAGGCTACACCTTC; CDR3 protein: CASRDRGREGYTF
V gene: TRBV25-1; clone size: .; D gene: .; J gene: TRBJ1-5; CDR3 DNA: TGTGCCAGCAGTGATGAGGGATACAGCAATCAGCCCCAGCATTTT; CDR3 protein: CASSDEGYSNQPQHF
V gene: TRBV14; clone size: .; D gene: .; J gene: TRBJ2-7; CDR3 DNA: TGTGCCAGCAGCCAATATCCCGGGACTCTTCCCTACGAGCAGTACTTC; CDR3 protein: CASSQYPGTLPYEQYF
V gene: TRBV29-1; clone size: .; D gene: TRBD1; J gene: TRBJ2-2; CDR3 DNA: TGCAGCGTAGGACAGGGGGCGAACACCGGGGAGCTGTTTTTT; CDR3 protein: CSVGQGANTGELFF
V gene: TRBV18; clone size: .; D gene: TRBD1; J gene: TRBJ1-4; CDR3 DNA: TGTGCCAGCTCAGAGCCGGGACAGGGGAAGGAAAAACTGTTTTTT; CDR3 protein: CASSEPGQGKEKLFF
V gene: TRBV28; clone size: .; D gene: TRBD1; J gene: TRBJ1-1; CDR3 DNA: TGTGCCAGCAGTCCGTGGGACAGCTGGGGGAACACTGAAGCTTTCTTT; CDR3 protein: CASSPWDSWGNTEAFF
V gene: TRBV6-4; clone size: .; D gene: TRBD1; J gene: TRBJ1-1; CDR3 DNA: TGTGCCAGCCGATCCGACTTGACAGGGGGCTTGGACACTGAAGCTTTCTTT; CDR3 protein: CASRSDLTGGLDTEAFF
V gene: TRBV11-2; clone size: .; D gene: TRBD2; J gene: TRBJ2-5; CDR3 DNA: TGTGCCAGCAGCTTAGCCTTAGCGGGAGGGCAAGAGACCCAGTACTTC; CDR3 protein: CASSLALAGGQETQYF
V gene: TRBV27; clone size: .; D gene: .; J gene: TRBJ2-7; CDR3 DNA: TGTGCCAGCAGTCCCTCAAGGCGGGGAGAGCAGTACTTC; CDR3 protein: CASSPSRRGEQYF
V gene: TRBV15; clone size: .; D gene: .; J gene: TRBJ1-1; CDR3 DNA: TGTGCCACCAGCAGAGCGGGGGGCGTTCTCACTGAAGCTTTCTTT; CDR3 protein: CATSRAGGVLTEAFF
V gene: TRBV19; clone size: .; D gene: .; J gene: TRBJ2-2; CDR3 DNA: TGTGCCAGTGCGCAGGGGTCAAACACCGGGGAGCTGTTTTTT; CDR3 protein: CASAQGSNTGELFF